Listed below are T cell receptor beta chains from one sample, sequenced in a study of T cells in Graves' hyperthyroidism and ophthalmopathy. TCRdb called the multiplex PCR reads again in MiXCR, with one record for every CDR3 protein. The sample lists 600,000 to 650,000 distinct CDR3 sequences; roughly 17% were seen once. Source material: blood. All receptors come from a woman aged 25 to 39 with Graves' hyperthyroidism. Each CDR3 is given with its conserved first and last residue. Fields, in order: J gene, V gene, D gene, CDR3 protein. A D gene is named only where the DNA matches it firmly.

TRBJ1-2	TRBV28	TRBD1	CASSLDRALSGYTF
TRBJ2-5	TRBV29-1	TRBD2	CSVVGGVGETQYF
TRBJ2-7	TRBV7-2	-	CASSLGGSRYEQYF
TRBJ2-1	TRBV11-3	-	CASSLEGLNNEQFF
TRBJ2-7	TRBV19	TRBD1	CAPSGTGGTYEQYF
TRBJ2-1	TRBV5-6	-	CASSLELGRVHNEQFF
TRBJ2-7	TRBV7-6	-	CASSLVVLLRCYEQYF
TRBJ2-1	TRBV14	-	CASSQDPRQSPLNEQFF
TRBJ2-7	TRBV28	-	CASSLLGAREQYF
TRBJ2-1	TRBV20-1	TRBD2	CSASPPSGSSYNEQFF
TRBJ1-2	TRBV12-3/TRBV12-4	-	CASSLSGTRYGYTF
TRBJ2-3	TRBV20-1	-	CSASPPSDTQYF
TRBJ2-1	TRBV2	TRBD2	CASSAGTSTRNEQFF
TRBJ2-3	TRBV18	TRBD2	CASSPVAGGVTDTQYF
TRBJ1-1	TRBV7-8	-	CASSSGVRLTNEAFF
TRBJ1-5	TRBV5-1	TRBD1	CASSSTTGQNQPQHF
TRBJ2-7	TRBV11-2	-	CASSFLQSYEQYF
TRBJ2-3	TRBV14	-	CASSQWLMDTQYF
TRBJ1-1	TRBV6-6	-	CASSYSGEAFF
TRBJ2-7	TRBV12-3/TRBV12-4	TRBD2	CASRPGLAGEGLQYF
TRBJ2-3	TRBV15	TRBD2	CATSRDQSGGPDTQYF
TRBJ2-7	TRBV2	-	CASKSVDREDYEQYF
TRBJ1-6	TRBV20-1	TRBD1	CSAERTGEIYNSPLHF
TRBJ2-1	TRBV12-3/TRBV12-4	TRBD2	CASSRLAGGIGNEQFF
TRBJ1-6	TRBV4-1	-	CASSQGESRQTPLHF
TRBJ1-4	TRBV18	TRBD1	CASSPPRGQEPTNEKLFF
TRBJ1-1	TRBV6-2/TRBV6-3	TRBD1	CASTGTGDIEAFF
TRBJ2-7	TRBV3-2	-	CASSQDLLAPEQYF
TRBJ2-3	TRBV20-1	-	CSARIPRARRDTQYF
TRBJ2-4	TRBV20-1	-	CSARLGDTKNIQYF
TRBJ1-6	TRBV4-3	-	CASSTRQSSYNSPLHF
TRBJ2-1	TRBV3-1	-	CASSIRDDEQFF
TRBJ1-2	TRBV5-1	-	CASSLDGLNYGYTF
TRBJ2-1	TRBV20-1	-	CSARKGLFSNEQFF
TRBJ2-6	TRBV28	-	CASSSMDRGPYGANVLTF
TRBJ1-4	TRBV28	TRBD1	CASSPGQGPSTNEKLFF
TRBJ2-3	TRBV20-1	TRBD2	CSAQTPLAGTTDTQYF
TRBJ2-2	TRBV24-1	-	CATSPLNTGELFF
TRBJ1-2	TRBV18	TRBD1	CASSPLKDRRDGYTF
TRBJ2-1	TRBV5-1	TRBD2	CASSLAGLAGDNEQFF
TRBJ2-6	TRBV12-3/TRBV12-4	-	CASSFQLGAGAAGANVLTF
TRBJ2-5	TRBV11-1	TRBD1	CASSSITGGGETQYF
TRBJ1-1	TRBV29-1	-	CSGVKAPNTEAFF
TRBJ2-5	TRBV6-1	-	CASSSEGGRETQYF
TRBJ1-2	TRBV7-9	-	CASSLVGNLIYYGYTF
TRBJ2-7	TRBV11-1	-	CASSSQAAGVYEQYF
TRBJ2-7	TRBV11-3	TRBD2	CASSSGGGTPKYF
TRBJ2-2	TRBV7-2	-	CASSPRGTTGELFF
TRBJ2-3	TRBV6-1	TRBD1	CASSSTGATTDTQYF
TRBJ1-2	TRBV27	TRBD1	CASSEQPGTGIHYGYTF
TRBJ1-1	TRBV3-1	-	CASRHRVLGTEAFF
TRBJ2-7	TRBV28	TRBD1	CASRAGQGAGEQYF
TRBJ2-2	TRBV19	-	CASTPYGTPNTGELFF
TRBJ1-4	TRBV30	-	CAWSQAGHEKLFF
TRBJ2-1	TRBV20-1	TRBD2	CSARVLRLAGYNEQFF
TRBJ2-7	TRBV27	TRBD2	CASSLSASGFGEQYF
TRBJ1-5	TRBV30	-	CAWTLGGNQPQHF
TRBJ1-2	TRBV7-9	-	CASSLISGIAGYGYTF